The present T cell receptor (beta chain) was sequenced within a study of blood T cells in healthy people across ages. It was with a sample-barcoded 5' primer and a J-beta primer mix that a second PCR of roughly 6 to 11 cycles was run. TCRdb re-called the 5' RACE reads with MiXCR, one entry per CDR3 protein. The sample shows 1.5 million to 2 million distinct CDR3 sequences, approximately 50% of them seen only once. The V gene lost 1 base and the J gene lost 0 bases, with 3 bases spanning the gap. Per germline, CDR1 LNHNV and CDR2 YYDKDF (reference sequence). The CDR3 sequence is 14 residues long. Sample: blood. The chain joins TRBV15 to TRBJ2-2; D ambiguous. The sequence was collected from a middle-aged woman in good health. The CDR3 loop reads CATSRGTNTGELFF. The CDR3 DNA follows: TGTGCCACCAGCAGAGGAACGAACACCGGGGAGCTGTTTTTT.